This TCR beta chain was found in a study of T cell responses to AZD1222 COVID-19 vaccine. Study information: Recipients boosted at about 4 weeks or about 12 weeks are pooled. The study, taken as a whole, reports: Spike-specific TCR breadth and depth were elevated following two AZD1222 doses. White British ancestry dominated among donors, who included more females, and clonal diversity was possibly underestimated. Regions left unmutated in variants are reportedly the target of nearly half of spike-specific TCRs.

Produced via immunoSEQ multiplex PCR; TCRdb's table is partial and in-frame only. The table has about 160,000 clones, approximately 91% seen once; the top ten hold 5.5%. The CDR3 is made up of 15 amino acids. J gave up 0 bases and V 4 bases, and 1 base lay outside the gene matches. Germline CDR1 and CDR2: MRHNA and SNTAGT. To note about this clone: Its antigen is still unknown. A much more abundant neighbour one base away suggests this may be a read error.

The rearrangement links TRBV6-4 to TRBJ2-3; 10 bases map to TRBD2. The starting material was peripheral blood, obtained on day 0 of AZD1222 vaccination. This clonotype was obtained from an adult in good health. The CDR3 DNA reads TGTGCCAGCAGTGTGACTAGCGGGAGCACAGATACGCAGTATTTT. Residues: CASSVTSGSTDTQYF.